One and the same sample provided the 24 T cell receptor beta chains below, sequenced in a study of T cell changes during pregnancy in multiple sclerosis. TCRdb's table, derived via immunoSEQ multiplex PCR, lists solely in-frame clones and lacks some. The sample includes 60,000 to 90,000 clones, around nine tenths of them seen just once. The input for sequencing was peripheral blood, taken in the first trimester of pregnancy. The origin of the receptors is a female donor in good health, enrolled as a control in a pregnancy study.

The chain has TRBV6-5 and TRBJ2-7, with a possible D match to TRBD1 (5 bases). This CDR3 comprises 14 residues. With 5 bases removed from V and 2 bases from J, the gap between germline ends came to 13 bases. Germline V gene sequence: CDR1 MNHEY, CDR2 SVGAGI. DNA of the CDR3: TGTGCCAGCAGTCGTAGGGGCCGTCCCTACGAGCAGTACTTC. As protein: CASSRRGRPYEQYF.

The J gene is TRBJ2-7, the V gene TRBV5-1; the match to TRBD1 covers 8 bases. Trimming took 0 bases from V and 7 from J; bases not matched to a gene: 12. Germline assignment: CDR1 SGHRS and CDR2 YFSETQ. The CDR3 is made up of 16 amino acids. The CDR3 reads CASSLAGLDRAGEQYF. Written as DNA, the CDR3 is TGCGCCAGCAGCTTGGCCGGTCTGGACAGGGCAGGGGAGCAGTACTTC.

In DNA, the CDR3 is TGTGCCACCTACAGGGGAGTGAACACTGAAGCTTTCTTT. It is translated as CATYRGVNTEAFF. V usage is TRBV19 and J usage is TRBJ1-1; 7 bases are shared with TRBD1. With 10 bases clipped from V and 0 bases from J, the junction kept 5 bases outside the gene matches. CDR1 and CDR2 (germline): LNHDA, SQIVND (reference sequence). CDR3 length: 13 amino acids.

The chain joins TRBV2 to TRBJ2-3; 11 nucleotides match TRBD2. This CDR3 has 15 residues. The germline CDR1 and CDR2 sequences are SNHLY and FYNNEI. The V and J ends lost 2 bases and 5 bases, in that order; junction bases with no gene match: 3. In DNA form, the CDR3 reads TGTGCCAGCAGTGAACTAGCGGGAGGTATAGATACGCAGTATTTT. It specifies CASSELAGGIDTQYF. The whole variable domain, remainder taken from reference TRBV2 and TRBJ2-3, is EPEVTQTPSHQVTQMGQEVILRCVPISNHLYFYWYRQILGQKVEFLVSFYNNEISEKSEIFDDQFSVERPDGSNFTLKIRSTKLEDSAMYFCASSELAGGIDTQYFGPGTRLTVL.

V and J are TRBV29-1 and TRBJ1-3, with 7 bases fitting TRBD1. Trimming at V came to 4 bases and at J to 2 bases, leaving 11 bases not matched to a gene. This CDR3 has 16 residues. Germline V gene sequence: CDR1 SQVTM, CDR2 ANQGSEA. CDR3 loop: CSVAHQATGTGNTIYF. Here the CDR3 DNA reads TGCAGCGTTGCCCACCAGGCGACAGGGACTGGAAACACCATATATTTT.

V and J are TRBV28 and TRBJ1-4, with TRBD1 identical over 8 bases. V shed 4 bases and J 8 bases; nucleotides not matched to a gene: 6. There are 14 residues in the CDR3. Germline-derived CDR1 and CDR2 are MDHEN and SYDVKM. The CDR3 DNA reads TGTGCCAGCAGTTCTGGACAGGGCAGCGAAAAACTGTTTTTT. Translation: CASSSGQGSEKLFF.

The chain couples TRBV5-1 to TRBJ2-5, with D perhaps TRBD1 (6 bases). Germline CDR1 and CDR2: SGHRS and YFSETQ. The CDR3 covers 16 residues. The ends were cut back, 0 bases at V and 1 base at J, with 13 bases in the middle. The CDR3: CASSLGQRTVQETQYF. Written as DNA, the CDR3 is TGCGCCAGCAGCTTGGGCCAGCGGACAGTCCAAGAGACCCAGTACTTC.

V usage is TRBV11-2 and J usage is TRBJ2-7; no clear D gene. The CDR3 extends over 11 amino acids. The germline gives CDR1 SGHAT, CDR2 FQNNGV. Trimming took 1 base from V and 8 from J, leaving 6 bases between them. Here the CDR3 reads CASSLARQQYF. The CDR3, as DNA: TGTGCCAGCAGCTTAGCGCGGCAGCAGTACTTC. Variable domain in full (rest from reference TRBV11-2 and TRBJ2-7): EAGVAQSPRYKIIEKRQSVAFWCNPISGHATLYWYQQILGQGPKLLIQFQNNGVVDDSQLPKDRFSAERLKGVDSTLKIQPAKLEDSAVYLCASSLARQQYFGPGTRLTVT.

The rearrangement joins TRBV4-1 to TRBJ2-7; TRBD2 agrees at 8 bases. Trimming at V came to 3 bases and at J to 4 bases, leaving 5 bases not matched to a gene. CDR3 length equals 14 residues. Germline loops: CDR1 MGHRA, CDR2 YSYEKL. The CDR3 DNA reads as TGCGCCAGCAGCCACGCCGGGAGGGCTTACGAGCAGTACTTC. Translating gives CASSHAGRAYEQYF.

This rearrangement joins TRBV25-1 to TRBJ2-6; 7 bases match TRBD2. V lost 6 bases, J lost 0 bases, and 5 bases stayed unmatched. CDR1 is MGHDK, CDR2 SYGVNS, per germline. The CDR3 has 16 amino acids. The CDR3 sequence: CASRAGRASGANVLTF. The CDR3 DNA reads TGTGCCAGCAGGGCGGGGAGGGCCTCTGGGGCCAACGTCCTGACTTTC. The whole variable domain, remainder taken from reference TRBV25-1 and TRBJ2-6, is EADIYQTPRYLVIGTGKKITLECSQTMGHDKMYWYQQDPGMELHLIHYSYGVNSTEKGDLSSESTVSRIRTEHFPLTLESARPSHTSQYLCASRAGRASGANVLTFGAGSRLTVL.

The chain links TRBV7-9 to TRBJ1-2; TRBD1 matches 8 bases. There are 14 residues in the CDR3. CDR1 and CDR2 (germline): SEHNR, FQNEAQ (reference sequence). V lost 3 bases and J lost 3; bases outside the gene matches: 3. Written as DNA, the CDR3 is TGTGCCAGCAGCTTTAGGGGACAGGACTATGGCTACACCTTC. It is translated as CASSFRGQDYGYTF.

CDR3 in amino acids: CASSEYKRNAYEQYF. In DNA form, the CDR3 reads TGTGCCAGCAGTGAATATAAGCGGAATGCCTACGAGCAGTACTTC. The gene calls are TRBV25-1 and TRBJ2-7; D is perhaps TRBD2 (5 bases). This CDR3 region has 15 residues. V was cut by 0 bases and J by 2 bases, with 11 bases left in between. CDR1 MGHDK and CDR2 SYGVNS come from the germline V gene.

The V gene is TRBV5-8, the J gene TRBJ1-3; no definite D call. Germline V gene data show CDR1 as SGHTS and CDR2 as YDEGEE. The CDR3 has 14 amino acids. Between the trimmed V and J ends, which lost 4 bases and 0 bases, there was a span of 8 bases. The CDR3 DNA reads TGTGCCAGCAGCCCCCAGTTCTCTGGAAACACCATATATTTT. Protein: CASSPQFSGNTIYF.

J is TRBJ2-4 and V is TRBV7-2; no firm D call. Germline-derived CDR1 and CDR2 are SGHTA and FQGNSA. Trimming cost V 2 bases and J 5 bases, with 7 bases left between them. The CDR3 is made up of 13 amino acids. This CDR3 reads CASSLNRENIQYF. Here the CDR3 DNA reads TGTGCCAGCAGCTTAAACAGAGAAAACATTCAGTACTTC.

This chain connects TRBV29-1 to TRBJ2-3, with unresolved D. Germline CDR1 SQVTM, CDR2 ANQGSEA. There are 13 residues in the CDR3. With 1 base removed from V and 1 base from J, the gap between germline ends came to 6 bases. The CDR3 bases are TGCAGCGTTGAAGGGTCAGGCACAGATACGCAGTATTTT. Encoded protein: CSVEGSGTDTQYF.

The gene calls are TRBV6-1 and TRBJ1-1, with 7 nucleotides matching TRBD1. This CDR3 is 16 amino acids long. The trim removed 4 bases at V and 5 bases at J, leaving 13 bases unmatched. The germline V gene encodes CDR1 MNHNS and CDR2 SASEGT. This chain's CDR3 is CASSAVETGWRTEAFF. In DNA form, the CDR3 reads TGTGCCAGCAGTGCTGTGGAGACAGGGTGGAGGACTGAAGCTTTCTTT.

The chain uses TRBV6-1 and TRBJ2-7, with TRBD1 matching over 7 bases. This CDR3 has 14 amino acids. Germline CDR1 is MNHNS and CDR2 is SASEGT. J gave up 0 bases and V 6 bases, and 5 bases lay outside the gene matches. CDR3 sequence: CASRTTGSSYEQYF. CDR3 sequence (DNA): TGTGCCAGCAGGACGACAGGGAGCTCCTACGAGCAGTACTTC.

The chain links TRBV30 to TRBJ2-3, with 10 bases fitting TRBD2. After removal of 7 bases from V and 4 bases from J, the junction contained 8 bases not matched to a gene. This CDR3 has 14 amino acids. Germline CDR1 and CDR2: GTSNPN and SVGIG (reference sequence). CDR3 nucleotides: TGTGCCTTAGCTCAGCGGGAGGGTTCAGATACGCAGTATTTT. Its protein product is CALAQREGSDTQYF.

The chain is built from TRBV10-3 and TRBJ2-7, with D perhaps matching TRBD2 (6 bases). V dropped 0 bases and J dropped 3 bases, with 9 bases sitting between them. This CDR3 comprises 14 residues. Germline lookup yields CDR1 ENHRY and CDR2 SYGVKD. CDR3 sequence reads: CAISESDSGYEQYF. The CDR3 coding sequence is TGTGCCATCAGTGAGTCGGATAGCGGCTACGAGCAGTACTTC.

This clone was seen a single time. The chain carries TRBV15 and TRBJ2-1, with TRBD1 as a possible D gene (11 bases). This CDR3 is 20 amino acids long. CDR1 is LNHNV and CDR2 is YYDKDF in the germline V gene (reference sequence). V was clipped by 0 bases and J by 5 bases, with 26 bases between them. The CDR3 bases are TGTGCCACCAGCAGAGATCCTCCGGGACAGGGGGGACTAGCGAACAATGAGCAGTTCTTC. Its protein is CATSRDPPGQGGLANNEQFF.

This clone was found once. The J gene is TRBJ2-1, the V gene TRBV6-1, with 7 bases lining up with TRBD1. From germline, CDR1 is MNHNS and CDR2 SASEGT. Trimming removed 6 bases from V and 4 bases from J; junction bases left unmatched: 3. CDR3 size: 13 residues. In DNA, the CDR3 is TGTGCCAGCAGGTGGGACAGTTACAATGAGCAGTTCTTC. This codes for CASRWDSYNEQFF.

The CDR3 spells CASSSMRGGETQYF. In DNA form, the CDR3 reads TGTGCCAGCAGCTCAATGAGGGGGGGCGAGACCCAGTACTTC. V usage is TRBV5-6 and J usage is TRBJ2-5; tentative D call: TRBD2 (7 bases). The germline V gene encodes CDR1 SGHDT and CDR2 YYEEEE. The V end lost 3 bases, the J end lost 5 bases, and 14 bases lay between the germline ends. The CDR3 sequence is 14 residues long.

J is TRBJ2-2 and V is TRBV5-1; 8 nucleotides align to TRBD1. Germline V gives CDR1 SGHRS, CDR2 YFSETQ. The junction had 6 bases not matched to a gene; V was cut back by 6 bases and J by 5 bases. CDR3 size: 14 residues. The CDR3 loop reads CASTLQGVTGELFF. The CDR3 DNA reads TGCGCCAGCACCTTACAGGGGGTAACCGGGGAGCTGTTTTTT.

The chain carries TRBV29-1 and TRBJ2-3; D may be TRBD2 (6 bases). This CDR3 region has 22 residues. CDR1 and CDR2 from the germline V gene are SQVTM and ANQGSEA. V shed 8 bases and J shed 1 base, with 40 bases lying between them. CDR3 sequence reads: CSYRPSSWREDGLPWGTDTQYF. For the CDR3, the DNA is TGCAGCTACAGGCCATCTAGCTGGAGGGAAGATGGTCTCCCATGGGGCACAGATACGCAGTATTTT.